This is a list of T cell receptor beta chains from one sample in a study of T-cell memory formation after mild COVID-19. TCRdb recomputed calls from the 5' RACE reads with MiXCR, one row per CDR3 protein. The sample carries about 50,000 distinct CDR3 sequences, 7% to 8% recorded once. The sample was PBMCs or a T cell subset sorted from them (not recorded which). These receptors were collected from a man between 18 and 29 years old who had mild COVID-19 (a few samples of this study predate the infection). Cell type and time point are not known. Both conserved end residues are part of each CDR3. The order of the fields is V gene, J gene, CDR3 protein.

V gene: TRBV19; J gene: TRBJ2-3; CDR3 protein: CASMTGPSADTQYF
V gene: TRBV6-2/TRBV6-3; J gene: TRBJ2-1; CDR3 protein: CASSGPESSGGMQFF
V gene: TRBV7-2; J gene: TRBJ2-1; CDR3 protein: CASSLARVGGIEEQFF
V gene: TRBV7-3; J gene: TRBJ2-3; CDR3 protein: CASSFQGHTDTQYF
V gene: TRBV3-1; J gene: TRBJ2-3; CDR3 protein: CASSQASWRTDTQYF
V gene: TRBV7-8; J gene: TRBJ2-5; CDR3 protein: CASFAGNLQETQYF
V gene: TRBV18; J gene: TRBJ1-4; CDR3 protein: CASSPPGAKNEKLFF
V gene: TRBV6-6; J gene: TRBJ2-5; CDR3 protein: CASSSSKTELHNF
V gene: TRBV7-2; J gene: TRBJ1-3; CDR3 protein: CASSLNAGDTIYF
V gene: TRBV29-1; J gene: TRBJ1-1; CDR3 protein: CSVEPGAANTEAFF
V gene: TRBV6-2/TRBV6-3; J gene: TRBJ1-2; CDR3 protein: CASSYSMRHRDYGYTF
V gene: TRBV20-1; J gene: TRBJ1-2; CDR3 protein: CSARPDFIGYTF
V gene: TRBV12-5; J gene: TRBJ2-1; CDR3 protein: CASGFFSGGAGLDEQFF
V gene: TRBV10-3; J gene: TRBJ2-3; CDR3 protein: CAISDPGTRTDTQYF
V gene: TRBV14; J gene: TRBJ2-7; CDR3 protein: CASSQYPTYEQYF
V gene: TRBV7-2; J gene: TRBJ2-5; CDR3 protein: CASSLVAGGETQYF
V gene: TRBV29-1; J gene: TRBJ1-1; CDR3 protein: CSGASTEAFF
V gene: TRBV7-9; J gene: TRBJ2-5; CDR3 protein: CASSLMEETQYF
V gene: TRBV5-1; J gene: TRBJ2-2; CDR3 protein: CASSVSGGAFGELFF
V gene: TRBV9; J gene: TRBJ1-2; CDR3 protein: CASSAGQGAVGYTF
V gene: TRBV5-5; J gene: TRBJ1-1; CDR3 protein: CASTKSPRNTEAFF
V gene: TRBV5-4; J gene: TRBJ2-3; CDR3 protein: CASSLGGPSTDTQYF
V gene: TRBV5-1; J gene: TRBJ2-5; CDR3 protein: CASSRDSGVQETQYF
V gene: TRBV7-8; J gene: TRBJ1-5; CDR3 protein: CASSLMRRGLNQPQHF
V gene: TRBV10-3; J gene: TRBJ1-1; CDR3 protein: CAIRQGPMGTEAFF
V gene: TRBV7-2; J gene: TRBJ2-7; CDR3 protein: CASSPSGGPYEQYF
V gene: TRBV28; J gene: TRBJ2-7; CDR3 protein: CAAKQGPYEQYF
V gene: TRBV6-6; J gene: TRBJ2-7; CDR3 protein: CASRPHGTRDEQYF
V gene: TRBV7-3; J gene: TRBJ2-3; CDR3 protein: CASSLRGTGGTDTQYF
V gene: TRBV7-9; J gene: TRBJ1-1; CDR3 protein: CASSNRGRGDTEAFF
V gene: TRBV28; J gene: TRBJ2-1; CDR3 protein: CASSLLVPYNEQFF
V gene: TRBV5-4; J gene: TRBJ1-1; CDR3 protein: CASSQGGAEAFF
V gene: TRBV24-1; J gene: TRBJ2-2; CDR3 protein: CATSDWTNTGELFF
V gene: TRBV5-1; J gene: TRBJ1-2; CDR3 protein: CASSLGQGMSSGYTF
V gene: TRBV2; J gene: TRBJ2-7; CDR3 protein: CASSLQGHEQYF
V gene: TRBV4-3; J gene: TRBJ2-3; CDR3 protein: CASSRVLGLADTDTQYF
V gene: TRBV3-1; J gene: TRBJ2-1; CDR3 protein: CASRIAGSVYNEQFF
V gene: TRBV12-3/TRBV12-4; J gene: TRBJ2-7; CDR3 protein: CASSPQQGAHEQYF